This T cell receptor beta chain was identified in a study of blood T cell repertoires in COVID-19. About the research overall: Italy, Spain and the United States were the sources of the convalescent and acute COVID-19 samples. The analysed material was cDNA or gDNA that came from T cells, B-cell-depleted T cells, or PBMCs.

V was trimmed by 1 base and J by 7 bases, leaving 11 bases between them. Germline CDR1 LGHNA, CDR2 YNFKEQ. The CDR3 has 13 amino acids. Original handling: Estimated nucleated cell counts came from reference gene primer amplification. Method: immunoSEQ multiplex PCR; TCRdb's copy keeps in-frame clones and lacks some. V and J calls and clone size are those listed in that table; D and trimming were worked out from the DNA. The data show more than 55,000 clones, approximately 92% seen once. V is TRBV4-2 and J is TRBJ2-7; a weak D match, TRBD1 (6 bases). The specimen sequenced was peripheral blood. This TCR came from a middle-aged man with active COVID-19. CDR3 sequence reads: CASSQGTGREQYF. The DNA for the CDR3 is TGTGCCAGCAGCCAAGGAACAGGGAGAGAGCAGTACTTC.